Here is one T cell receptor beta chain with its context. What it binds is not known. This sample was taken from a study of T cell responses to AZD1222 COVID-19 vaccine. Sequenced by immunoSEQ multiplex PCR; TCRdb stores in-frame clones only, minus some. The sample has 130,000 to 150,000 clones; approximately 90% are singletons. The CDR3 covers 13 residues. With V trimmed by 5 bases and J by 5 bases, 3 bases remained unmatched. The germline V gene encodes CDR1 PRHDT and CDR2 FYEKMQ (reference sequence). Broader study findings: Spike-specific TCR breadth and depth were elevated following two AZD1222 doses. Among AZD1222 vaccinees, only 5 to 7 were seropositive at baseline. Mostly white British, mostly female donors; authors suggested clonal diversity may be underestimated.

The sequence was obtained from an adult in good health. This chain uses TRBV13 with TRBJ1-1; 9 bases line up with TRBD1. The source was peripheral blood, collected on day 0 of AZD1222 vaccination. The DNA for the CDR3 is TGTGCCAGCAGCGCCGGGACAGGGACTGAAGCTTTCTTT. Protein: CASSAGTGTEAFF.